Listed below are T cell receptor beta chains from one sample, sequenced in a study of blood T cell repertoires in COVID-19. The assay was immunoSEQ multiplex PCR, and TCRdb's table has in-frame clones only and misses some. The data show about 60,000 clones, under 90% seen once. Sequencing was done on a sample of peripheral blood. The receptors stem from a human donor in a cohort sampled during active COVID-19. CDR3s include the opening cysteine and the closing phenylalanine or tryptophan.

v_gene | CDR3aa
TRBV7-2 | CASSPSPRGGSGNTIYF
TRBV3-1/TRBV3-2 | CASSQGGLSTEAFF
TRBV7-9 | CASSLRGQVNEQFF
TRBV19 | CASSIDLWTANQPQHF
TRBV6-1 | CASSEMTSGSYEQYF
TRBV7-9 | CASSFSTGNTEAFF
TRBV28 | CASSYDRETSPLHF
TRBV27 | CASSLIKLNRGEQYF
TRBV5-6 | CASSLLGTGQVQPQHF
TRBV6-5 | CASTGLAGGPDTQYF
TRBV19 | CASSRGLAGGPLDTQYF
TRBV5-5 | CASSSRTPRSREKLFF
TRBV19 | CASSFGQGGRRAEAFF
TRBV9 | CASSVVPATNYGYTF
TRBV27 | CASSLSRTGYTEAFF
TRBV6-5 | CASSYSRRGLKETQYF
TRBV12-3/TRBV12-4 | CASSLRLDTEAFF
TRBV11-2 | CASSLADSSEAFF
TRBV11-2 | CASSLGGNTLETQYF
TRBV21-1 | CASCSTRRGPYEQYF
TRBV18 | CASSPDTGTPYEQYF
TRBV19 | CASSRLAGYNEQFF
TRBV10-3 | CAIGVAGSSSYEQYF
TRBV27 | CASSSLVGGDYGYTF
TRBV27 | CASSLDLGEKLFF
TRBV30 | CALNRELTYGYTF
TRBV30 | CAWSGQGAKNIQYF
TRBV6-2/TRBV6-3 | CASSYQDRGHTEAFF
TRBV14 | CASSHPMDRGEDGYTF
TRBV4-3 | CASSHKQTGGSDTGELFF
TRBV7-3 | CASSLNPGQPQHF
TRBV12-3/TRBV12-4 | CASTPGGNQPQHF
TRBV19 | CASSRAENFYEQYF
TRBV30 | CAWNRGFEPQHF
TRBV28 | CASSLYPLDYNEQFF
TRBV3-1/TRBV3-2 | CASSQVNRKNTEAFF
TRBV5-6 | CASSGGQGYEQYF
TRBV14 | CASSQAGRSYNSPLHF
TRBV4-1 | CASSQADTAARIRFGNTEAFF
TRBV19 | CASTDRVQGYTF
TRBV6-5 | CASMPDFGSGNTIYF
TRBV9 | CASSVRGARDGELFF
TRBV27 | CASSLSANTEAFF
TRBV3-1/TRBV3-2 | CASRRSSQGLRIVGYGYTF
TRBV18 | CASSPRDRGTTEAFF
TRBV28 | CASSPSTASESHEQFF
TRBV7-2 | CASSVGGGQDTQYF
TRBV27 | CASSPHVGQGFANYGYTF
TRBV4-3 | CASSQSQGLPYEQYF
TRBV4-3 | CASSQGGQFNQPQHF
TRBV3-1/TRBV3-2 | CASSQETRRDEQYF